This is a list of T cell receptor beta chains from one sample in a study of T cells after yellow fever vaccination. TCRdb called the 5' RACE reads again in MiXCR, with one record for every CDR3 protein. The table lists 170,000 or so distinct CDR3 sequences, about 6% of them singletons. The sequencing used CD4+ T cells sorted from PBMCs, collected on the day of the first yellow fever vaccination. The receptors were sampled from a man aged 18 to 30 who received the YFV17D yellow fever vaccine. Each CDR3 is given with its conserved first and last residue. The D gene is left open where the match is weak. Not every row has a clone size; where given, it reads once, few, many or a size class.

d_call j_call cdr3_length clone_size v_call cdr3_aa cdr3_nt
. TRBJ2-4 14 many TRBV19 CASRSRLKENIQYF TGTGCCAGTCGTAGCCGTTTGAAGGAAAACATTCAGTACTTC
TRBD1 TRBJ1-2 14 many TRBV3-1 CASSLGQDNYGYTF TGTGCCAGCAGCCTCGGACAGGACAACTATGGCTACACCTTC
TRBD1 TRBJ2-5 14 many TRBV7-2 CASSLARQGETQYF TGTGCCAGCAGCTTAGCGAGACAGGGAGAGACCCAGTACTTC
. TRBJ2-7 14 many TRBV3-1 CASSPDGGRYEQYF TGTGCCAGCAGCCCAGACGGGGGTAGGTACGAGCAGTACTTC
. TRBJ2-7 11 many TRBV25-1 CASSEGAEQYF TGTGCCAGCAGTGAGGGGGCCGAGCAGTACTTC
TRBD2 TRBJ2-1 16 many TRBV7-2 CASSLLAGGVYNEQFF TGTGCCAGCAGCCTACTAGCGGGGGGCGTCTACAATGAGCAGTTCTTC
. TRBJ1-1 15 few TRBV4-1 CASSQGRGRNTEAFF TGCGCCAGCAGCCAAGGCCGGGGCAGAAACACTGAAGCTTTCTTT
. TRBJ2-5 13 many TRBV4-1 CASSQDGMGPEYF TGCGCCAGCAGCCAAGACGGGATGGGGCCTGAGTACTTC
TRBD1 TRBJ2-2 15 few TRBV5-6 CASSPSNRGTGELFF TGTGCCAGCAGTCCTAGTAACAGGGGGACCGGGGAGCTGTTTTTT
. TRBJ2-1 11 many TRBV30 CASAPVREQFF TGTGCCTCAGCACCCGTCCGGGAGCAGTTCTTC
. TRBJ2-5 12 . TRBV28 CASLQGGETQYF TGTGCCTCTCTACAGGGCGGTGAGACCCAGTACTTC
. TRBJ2-1 12 many TRBV3-1 CASSQRGRGQFF TGTGCCAGCAGCCAACGAGGCCGGGGGCAGTTCTTC
. TRBJ1-2 11 few TRBV6-5 CASWGPSGYTF TGTGCCAGCTGGGGACCCTCAGGCTACACCTTC
. TRBJ2-3 16 many TRBV7-8 CASSLTGAGGTDTQYF TGTGCCAGCAGTCTAACTGGGGCAGGGGGCACAGATACGCAGTATTTT
. TRBJ1-5 16 few TRBV7-9 CASSLYGGGSNQPQHF TGTGCCAGCAGTCTTTACGGTGGTGGGAGCAATCAGCCCCAGCATTTT
. TRBJ2-7 14 . TRBV29-1 CSVAHGGAGSEQYF TGCAGCGTCGCCCACGGGGGCGCCGGAAGCGAGCAGTACTTC
. TRBJ2-6 17 . TRBV12-2 CASRGPAGGSGANVLTF TGTGCAAGTCGCGGCCCAGCGGGGGGCTCTGGGGCCAACGTCCTGACTTTC
TRBD2 TRBJ2-3 16 . TRBV9 CASSVALASGGDTQYF TGTGCCAGCAGCGTAGCTTTGGCTAGCGGGGGAGATACGCAGTATTTT
. TRBJ2-2 18 many TRBV7-6 CASSPGTPQGTNTGELFF TGTGCCAGCAGCCCCGGGACTCCCCAAGGGACGAACACCGGGGAGCTGTTTTTT
. TRBJ1-4 18 . TRBV4-3 CASSQDSLAGWTNEKLFF TGCGCCAGCAGCCAAGATTCCTTAGCGGGGTGGACTAATGAAAAACTGTTTTTT
. TRBJ2-5 14 many TRBV6-5 CASSYGRLQETQYF TGTGCCAGCAGTTACGGCCGGCTACAAGAGACCCAGTACTTC
TRBD2 TRBJ2-1 17 few TRBV5-1 CASSPPGLAGARDEQFF TGCGCCAGCAGCCCGCCGGGACTAGCGGGGGCGCGAGATGAGCAGTTCTTC
. TRBJ1-4 14 many TRBV6-5 CASSYTRGWEKLFF TGTGCCAGCAGTTACACTAGGGGGTGGGAAAAACTGTTTTTT
. TRBJ2-5 16 many TRBV5-1 CASSLLPLGQKETQYF TGCGCCAGCAGCTTGCTGCCCCTTGGGCAGAAAGAGACCCAGTACTTC
. TRBJ1-1 14 few TRBV16 CASRQTGLNAEAFF TGTGCCAGCAGACAAACAGGGTTGAACGCTGAAGCTTTCTTT
. TRBJ2-2 16 few TRBV7-2 CASSLGASRATGELFF TGTGCCAGCAGCTTAGGGGCTAGCCGGGCGACCGGGGAGCTGTTTTTT
. TRBJ2-1 14 many TRBV18 CASSREQIYNEQFF TGTGCCAGCTCGAGGGAACAAATCTACAATGAGCAGTTCTTC
. TRBJ1-1 14 few TRBV6-1 CASSPPGHLTEAFF TGTGCCAGCAGTCCCCCGGGCCACCTCACTGAAGCTTTCTTT
. TRBJ1-2 15 many TRBV12-3/TRBV12-4 CASSPGAYAWNGYTF TGTGCCAGCAGTCCAGGGGCCTACGCCTGGAATGGCTACACCTTC
TRBD1 TRBJ1-2 11 . TRBV20-1 CSAETGPGYTF TGCAGTGCTGAGACAGGGCCTGGCTACACCTTC
. TRBJ2-2 14 many TRBV6-2/TRBV6-3 CASSSSASPGELFF TGTGCCAGCAGTTCCTCTGCCTCCCCCGGGGAGCTGTTTTTT
. TRBJ2-3 14 many TRBV5-1 CASSLEGLTDTQYF TGCGCCAGCAGCTTGGAGGGATTAACAGATACGCAGTATTTT
TRBD1 TRBJ1-5 16 many TRBV12-3/TRBV12-4 CASILGGRTGNQPQHF TGTGCCAGCATCCTAGGAGGGAGGACAGGAAATCAGCCCCAGCATTTT
. TRBJ1-2 12 many TRBV18 CASSPDSRGYTF TGTGCCAGCTCCCCGGACAGTAGGGGCTACACCTTC
TRBD2 TRBJ2-5 15 many TRBV9 CASSPGGANVETQYF TGTGCCAGCAGCCCCGGGGGGGCCAATGTGGAGACCCAGTACTTC
TRBD2 TRBJ2-5 15 few TRBV5-1 CASSALSGGQETQYF TGCGCCAGCAGCGCACTTAGCGGGGGGCAGGAGACCCAGTACTTC
TRBD2 TRBJ2-2 15 few TRBV4-2 CASSQASGGAGELFF TGTGCCAGCAGCCAAGCTAGCGGGGGGGCCGGGGAGCTGTTTTTT
. TRBJ1-2 13 . TRBV4-1 CASSQNQDVSYTF TGCGCCAGCAGCCAAAACCAGGACGTGAGCTACACCTTC
TRBD2 TRBJ2-1 18 few TRBV7-3 CASRATSGGFSSYNEQFF TGTGCCAGCAGGGCGACTAGCGGGGGTTTTAGCTCCTACAATGAGCAGTTCTTC
. TRBJ1-4 15 . TRBV4-3 CASRGSLGASEKLFF TGCGCCAGCCGAGGGTCCTTGGGGGCGAGTGAAAAACTGTTTTTT
. TRBJ1-2 13 few TRBV12-3/TRBV12-4 CAWLGVANYGYTF TGTGCCTGGCTTGGCGTAGCTAACTATGGCTACACCTTC
TRBD1 TRBJ2-2 15 few TRBV5-5 CASSQDRGLTGELFF TGTGCCAGCAGCCAGGACAGGGGGCTCACCGGGGAGCTGTTTTTT
TRBD2 TRBJ2-3 15 many TRBV6-2/TRBV6-3 CASRVAGGPTDTQYF TGTGCCAGCAGAGTAGCGGGGGGGCCCACAGATACGCAGTATTTT
. TRBJ2-1 16 few TRBV28 CASSLWGAGSYNEQFF TGTGCCAGCAGTTTATGGGGGGCCGGGTCCTACAATGAGCAGTTCTTC
. TRBJ2-1 15 few TRBV28 CASSFGGREPEGQFF TGTGCCAGCAGTTTCGGAGGGAGAGAGCCCGAAGGGCAGTTCTTC
. TRBJ2-3 14 . TRBV6-5 CASSYLGSHDTQYF TGTGCCAGCAGTTACTTAGGTTCGCACGATACGCAGTATTTT
TRBD2 TRBJ2-1 14 few TRBV15 CATAGGLLAGEQFF TGTGCCACGGCGGGGGGCCTATTAGCGGGGGAGCAGTTCTTC
TRBD1 TRBJ1-1 13 few TRBV4-3 CASSQDRGFEAFF TGCGCCAGCAGCCAAGACAGGGGGTTTGAAGCTTTCTTT
TRBD2 TRBJ2-7 19 . TRBV10-1 CASSESWRLAAIRSYEQYF TGCGCCAGCAGTGAGTCGTGGAGACTAGCGGCGATACGCTCCTACGAGCAGTACTTC
. TRBJ1-4 13 . TRBV28 CASSDSVNEKLFF TGTGCCAGCAGCGACAGCGTAAATGAAAAACTGTTTTTT
. TRBJ1-2 10 . TRBV6-2/TRBV6-3 CASMGYGYTF TGTGCCAGCATGGGGTATGGCTACACCTTC
TRBD2 TRBJ2-3 13 many TRBV6-2/TRBV6-3 CASRLAGGDTQYF TGTGCCAGCAGACTAGCGGGGGGAGATACGCAGTATTTT
TRBD1 TRBJ1-1 15 many TRBV7-9 CASSLRGQGNTEAFF TGTGCCAGCAGCTTACGAGGACAGGGGAACACTGAAGCTTTCTTT